What follows are 12 T cell receptor beta chains derived from one specimen sequenced in a study of regulatory T cells in long-lasting Graves disease. Time point indicated: newly diagnosed GD, antithyroid drugs for less than 3 months. TCR sequences were obtained from RNA taken from PBMCs. Arm-PCR of CDR3 regions with iRepertoire HTBI primers generated TCR beta libraries. TCRdb reprocessed the multiplex PCR reads with MiXCR, giving one entry per CDR3 protein. The sample has fewer than 500,000 distinct CDR3 sequences; 15% to 20% are singletons. The sample was also reused in another study, on T cells in Graves' hyperthyroidism and ophthalmopathy.

The sample was peripheral blood mononuclear cells (PBMCs), taken at new diagnosis, from a patient treated with antithyroid drugs. The receptors here all came from a man aged 35-49 years with Graves disease.

This clonotype was found a few times. This sequence joins TRBV5-4 and TRBJ2-2, with a possible D match to TRBD1 (5 bases). Germline CDR1 reads SGHNT; CDR2 reads YYREEE (reference sequence). The CDR3 consists of 15 residues. Trimming shortened V by 1 base and J by 0 bases, and 7 bases separated the two germline ends. The CDR3 is CASSLRGSNTGELFF. In DNA form, the CDR3 reads TGTGCCAGCAGCTTGAGGGGATCGAACACCGGGGAGCTGTTTTTT. Full variable domain (rest looked up from reference TRBV5-4 and TRBJ2-2): ETGVTQSPTHLIKTRGQQVTLRCSSQSGHNTVSWYQQALGQGPQFIFQYYREEENGRGNFPPRFSGLQFPNYSSELNVNALELDDSALYLCASSLRGSNTGELFFGEGSRLTVL.

This clonotype turned up a few times. The rearrangement links TRBV29-1 to TRBJ2-1, with unresolved D. The assigned J gene may be wrong: the sequence end matches TRBJ2-5 better. CDR1 and CDR2 (germline): SQVTM, ANQGSEA. The CDR3 length is 12 residues. In nucleotides, the CDR3 is TGCAGCGTTGAAGGGTTTAAAGAGACCCAGTACTTC. It codes for CSVEGFKETQYF.

This clonotype showed up just a few times. This sequence joins TRBV5-8 and TRBJ2-3; D perhaps matches TRBD1 (7 bases). CDR1 SGHTS and CDR2 YDEGEE come from the germline V gene. Trimming left V 4 bases short and J 3 bases short, with 18 bases between. The CDR3 spans 16 residues. CDR3 sequence reads: CASSPLTGRRTDTQYF. CDR3 DNA sequence: TGTGCCAGCAGCCCGCTGACAGGGAGGCGGACAGATACGCAGTATTTT.

This clonotype has just a few counts. J is TRBJ2-7 and V is TRBV12-3 or TRBV12-4; possible D gene TRBD2, 6 bases. The CDR3 extends over 14 amino acids. Trimming took off 5 bases at V and 4 bases at J, with 15 bases between the two ends. The CDR3 loop reads CASSPPAGFYEQYF. CDR3 in DNA: TGTGCCAGCAGTCCCCCGGCGGGGTTTTACGAGCAGTACTTC.

This clonotype was counted many times. This chain links TRBV5-1 with TRBJ2-3; 11 nucleotides agree with TRBD2. V lost 4 bases, J lost 6 bases, and 13 bases stayed unmatched. This CDR3 is 17 amino acids long. Germline-derived CDR1 and CDR2 are SGHRS and YFSETQ. CDR3 coding DNA: TGCGCCAGCAGCCAAGGGACTAGCGGAAACTTTCCTGATACGCAGTATTTT. Its protein product is CASSQGTSGNFPDTQYF.

This clonotype was recorded at least ten times. The chain combines TRBV29-1 with TRBJ2-1, with 7 bases aligning to TRBD1. The length of the CDR3 is 11 residues. The germline CDR1 and CDR2 sequences are SQVTM and ANQGSEA. CDR3 protein: CRGTVENEQFF. The CDR3 DNA reads TGCAGGGGGACAGTCGAGAATGAGCAGTTCTTC.

The rearrangement joins TRBV12-3 or TRBV12-4 to TRBJ2-3; D is perhaps TRBD1 or TRBD2 (5 bases each). V dropped 6 bases and J dropped 0 bases, with 13 bases sitting between them. There are 15 residues in the CDR3. The CDR3 region has the DNA TGTGCCAGCAGATCTTCTAGGGACAGCACAGATACGCAGTATTTT. Its protein is CASRSSRDSTDTQYF.

The chain recombines TRBV27 with TRBJ2-3; maybe TRBD1 (5 bases). This CDR3 is built from 15 residues. V gave up 6 bases and J gave up 8 bases, with 21 bases separating them. Germline V CDR1 and CDR2: MNHEY, SMNVEV (reference sequence). In DNA, the CDR3 is TGTGCCAGCAGACCCCAGGGCGCGGAATTTGGTACGCAGTATTTT. Its protein is CASRPQGAEFGTQYF.

This clonotype came up many times. The rearrangement links TRBV7-2 to TRBJ2-7; D call uncertain. This CDR3 has 14 amino acids. Germline CDR1 SGHTA, CDR2 FQGNSA. V lost 4 bases, J lost 0 bases, and 10 bases lay in between. The CDR3 is CASSSRTASYEQYF. CDR3 in DNA: TGTGCCAGCAGCTCTCGGACGGCCTCCTACGAGCAGTACTTC.

Many counts were recorded for this clonotype. The chain links TRBV24-1 to TRBJ2-5; D gene ambiguous. Trimming shortened V by 8 bases and J by 2 bases, and 8 bases separated the two germline ends. Looked up from germline, CDR1 is KGHDR and CDR2 is SFDVKD. The CDR3 spans 12 residues. CDR3 in DNA: TGTGCCACCAAGGCGACTCAAGAGACCCAGTACTTC. Amino acids: CATKATQETQYF.

The J gene is TRBJ2-5, the V gene TRBV4-1; 14 bases are a match to TRBD2. Germline V CDR1 and CDR2: MGHRA, YSYEKL. Germline trimming cut 0 bases from V and 7 bases from J; bases unmatched to any gene: 10. The CDR3 contains 18 residues. CDR3 sequence (DNA): TGCGCCAGCAGCCAAGATGGGTCGGGACTAGCGGGAGAGGGGACCCAGTACTTC. Its translation is CASSQDGSGLAGEGTQYF.

To note about this clonotype: Possible read error: a much larger clone is one base away. This sequence joins TRBV11-1 and TRBJ2-1; D is unresolved. Trimming took off 2 bases at V and 10 bases at J, with 21 bases between the two ends. The CDR3 consists of 16 residues. CDR1 is SGHAT and CDR2 is FQDESV in the germline V gene (reference sequence). The CDR3 loop is CASSLLSSALSYEQFF. The CDR3 region has the DNA TGTGCCAGCAGCTTACTGTCTTCGGCTCTCTCCTACGAGCAGTTCTTC.